Listed here is a single TCR beta chain. No antigen is known for it. No base quality information exists; no much larger clone differs at one position. The data stem from a study of cytomegalovirus exposure and HLA in healthy donors listed by TCRdb under 2017. With respect to the entire study: According to an earlier analysis of a few hundred of the donors, roughly 180 million T cells yielded 100 million or so unique TCR beta sequences and around 280 Gb of sequence data. Every discovery cohort repertoire had been produced on one sequencing platform. Using immunosequencing, the study profiled T cell repertoires from fewer than 850 subjects and related those repertoires to cytomegalovirus serostatus. Both class I and class II loci were covered by HLA typing, at four-digit resolution. Because of strong linkage in the cohort, 4 to 6 DR-DQ haplotypes were treated as single units for association and clustering. The genetic ancestry cluster associated with self-reported Caucasian donors included 65% to 90% of the 398 genotyped donors. A later analysis re-examined previously published TCR beta repertoires from about 700 donors and added high-resolution HLA genotyping to investigate patterns of TCR occurrence. On average, roughly 240,000 unique TCR beta nucleotide sequences were sequenced per donor among more than 350 genotyped donors of the cohort, with 15% to 20% of those sequences being non-productive. To predict cytomegalovirus infection status, the study brought together high-throughput TCR immunosequencing, statistical association of individual TCRs with disease status, and machine learning. An earlier analysis of 587 of the donors applied high-throughput TCR beta sequencing to assess whether each TCR beta V gene segment acted as functional or pseudogenic. About 280 gigabases of sequencing data and 70 million to 95 million unique TCR sequences made up an early release that covered under 750 HLA-typed donors. Rather than using new phenotypic data, the later analysis identified candidate immune exposures from TCR beta sequences and from how often those sequences occurred across donors. Along with the approximately 650-subject first cohort, a separate validation cohort of over a hundred different subjects was used. A later genetic analysis took genome-wide SNP genotypes for about three fifths of the 666 donors and used that subset as a discovery cohort. The number of typed donors differed by locus: about 620-630 for A, B, C, DRB1 and DQB1; some 540 for DQA1; 606 for DPA1; and some 470 for DPB1. Donor age, sex, ethnicity and CMV serostatus were collected together with the repertoire data. The study aimed to test whether cataloging public T cell receptors could reveal signatures of past pathogen exposure. Paper-wide results and their limitations: Broadly in line with IMGT annotations, most TCR beta V segments showed up in productive rearrangements about 90% or about 30% of the time in an earlier analysis of approximately 600 of the donors. A later analysis reported that several top co-occurrence clusters appeared linked to parvovirus B19, influenza, CMV and Epstein-Barr virus. Some IMGT-functional V segments, including TRBV6-2 and TRBV6-3, could not be told apart with the 87-base-pair reads, so those segments were excluded. The study listed 150 to 200 TCR beta chains as associated with cytomegalovirus. A further reported finding was that TCR beta sequences accurately predicted the HLA-A and HLA-B alleles for most subjects in the first cohort. The classifier was reported to diagnose cytomegalovirus status with high specificity and sensitivity in both the original and validation cohorts. Three of the identified cytomegalovirus-associated TCR beta chains were confirmed in vitro to be specific for cytomegalovirus antigens. Strong co-occurrence of HLA alleles, especially DR and DQ, made assigning TCR associations to individual alleles difficult. Across donors, most TCR sequences were observed very rarely, whereas some public TCRs were present in many individuals. In a later genetic analysis, a missense DCLRE1C variant was associated with V-gene and J-gene trimming of TCR beta chains, and the association was replicated in an independent cohort. A later analysis found that most CMV-associated TCR beta chains appeared HLA-restricted, with HLA associations seemingly driven largely by CMV exposure. A later analysis found that TCR association rates varied across HLA loci, with DRB1 alleles showing the most associated TCRs and HLA-C alleles the fewest. HLA typing was unavailable for some donors at each locus, so association tests used only the typed subset. The only immune exposure information available for the cohort was CMV serostatus. A later analysis associated about 16,000 TCR beta sequences with specific HLA alleles at a false discovery rate of 0.05. Roughly uniform sequencing depth across donors was assumed in presence/absence analyses, although this assumption may not hold. A later genetic analysis reported fewer N-insertions in productive TCRs among donors in an Asian-associated ancestry cluster than the roughly 720-donor mean. Because counts were too low, around 17 rarely observed V segments, including chromosome 9 orphons, were left out of the earlier analysis of a few hundred of the donors. In this cohort, only TCR beta chains were sequenced, and detectable features were limited by the absence of alpha or paired-chain data. The authors suggested that the approach could potentially be extended to other disease states and immunological phenotypes. A later analysis found that HLA-associated TCR beta chains were more clonally expanded and had lower generation probabilities than equally common non-associated chains. A group of highly shared sequence variants was considered likely to be a technical artifact of the sequencing pipeline. Correlated functional status among segregating V segments might reflect linkage disequilibrium, but an unknown experimental factor could not be ruled out.

Libraries were prepared through the immunoSEQ multiplex PCR assay. The multiplex PCR relied on a mix of 60 forward primers for TCR Vbeta segments and 13 reverse primers for TCR Jbeta segments. The CDR3 region of rearranged TCR beta genes was amplified from genomic DNA with a multiplex PCR assay. Amplified TCR beta libraries were sequenced as 87-base-pair reads on the Illumina HiSeq System. Concerning the study's data processing: A later analysis tallied approximately 87 million unique TCR beta chains across the 666 repertoires, and about 10 million of those chains were shared by two or more donors. A nearest-neighbor algorithm error-corrected the raw reads and collapsed the reads into unique sequences, merging closely related sequences to remove PCR and sequencing errors. Alignment of CDR3 sequences to IMGT reference sequences was used to assign V, D and J gene segments. For a sequence to be retained, at least a six-nucleotide match to both a V gene segment and a J gene segment was required. A rearrangement counted as productive if the CDR3 had no stop codons and remained in frame with V and J, and every other rearrangement counted as non-productive. Following IMGT convention, CDR3 was defined as the stretch from the second conserved V-encoded cysteine up to the conserved J-encoded phenylalanine. The earlier analysis of more than 450 of the donors excluded sequences that lacked an unambiguous match to a single V gene segment. In an earlier analysis of about 590 of the donors, a V segment was called functional when productive rearrangements were above 56.7%, and segregating when the standard deviation between donors exceeded 5%. To diagnose cytomegalovirus status from the catalog of TCR beta chain sequences, a statistical classification framework was built. In a later analysis, TCR nucleotide sequences were compared against IMGT/GENE-DB human TR gene sequences so that V and J genes could be assigned. Using the TCRdist pipeline, a later analysis assigned CDR3 sequences along with most-parsimonious VDJ recombination scenarios. A later analysis defined each TCR beta chain by its CDR3 amino acid sequence plus V-gene family, and excluded reads lacking a unique V-gene family. To address suspected cross-contamination and a sequencing artifact, a later analysis removed under 600 highly shared, low-generation-probability nucleotide sequences. In a later analysis, a clonal expansion index for each public chain was calculated from normalized within-repertoire ranks of inferred template counts. In a later analysis, generation probabilities were computed with a VDJ recombination model fitted to out-of-frame rearrangements, and the resulting probabilities were checked against IGoR. In a later analysis, TCR-TCR, TCR-HLA and TCR-CMV co-occurrence was scored with hypergeometric tests, and a repertoire-size bias correction was applied to TCR pairs. False discovery rates were estimated in a later analysis by permuting HLA or CMV assignments 20 times. In a later analysis, co-occurring TCRs were grouped with DBSCAN, and TCRdist sequence similarity was added when clustering was performed within HLA-allele-positive subsets. Repertoires with fewer than 30,000 or more than 120,000 public chains, plus five repertoires with anomalous nucleotide sharing, were excluded from co-occurrence clustering. TCRdb took over this immuneACCESS table, retaining in-frame rearrangements with V and J assigned. Such tables are incomplete; in checked studies, under half of the missing clones stem from an unresolved V gene, and the remainder is unexplained. V and J calls and clone size are copied from that table; D and trimming were computed from the DNA. Across this sample there are 90,000 or so clones, with 80% seen only once. The ten largest clones capture more than 20% of the sample.

Counted from cysteine to phenylalanine, this CDR3 has 19 amino acids. This entry keeps only the CDR3 DNA: 57 bases, framed from base 1. The germline V gene (reference sequence) supplies CDR1 SGHKS and CDR2 YYEKEE. V and J are truncated by 5 bases and 0 bases respectively, leaving an intervening sequence of 21 bases. In total, 500 to 700 healthy bone marrow donors made up the cohort. At the time of sampling, every cohort member was nominally healthy, though immune exposures that went unrecorded were likely present. The donor was CMV seropositive and belonged to the group of 250 to 300 seropositive cohort members. Every donor gave a peripheral blood sample, and the peripheral blood mononuclear cells from that sample were used for TCR beta sequencing. Genomic DNA was extracted from the blood cell samples with the Qiagen DNeasy Blood Extraction Kit.

This TCR came from a woman aged 50 to 65 in good health and CMV-seropositive. The sample taken for sequencing was PBMCs. The chain couples TRBV5-5 to TRBJ2-6; TRBD2 is a possible D gene, resting on 5 matching bases. The nucleotides read TGTGCCAGCAGTCCTCGAACTACCGGAGGCCTCTCTGGGGCCAACGTCCTGACTTTC. The encoded protein is CASSPRTTGGLSGANVLTF.